This T cell receptor (beta chain) comes out of a study of beta chain features in type 1 diabetes. Study in general: Healthy donors, compared against patients, showed similar age, gender and cell yields.

The collection from each donor was one heparinised blood draw averaging roughly 100 mL. Of the isolated RNA, all was reverse transcribed, and so the sequenced material was expressed TCRB transcripts. The table came from immunoSEQ multiplex PCR; TCRdb's copy has only in-frame clones and leaves some out. The sample has a few hundred thousand clones; 9.6% are singletons. Whole-study findings and limits: The similarity of naive, central memory and Treg TCRB repertoires appeared greater among patients than among healthy donors. VDJ junctions from type 1 diabetes patients carried fewer insertions and larger deletions. Type 1 diabetes patients showed a moderate but significant shortening of TCRB CDR3s in all four CD4+ subsets.

At least ten counts were recorded for this clone. Antigen unknown. Germline V gives CDR1 LNHNV, CDR2 YYDKDF (reference sequence). The CDR3 is 13 residues long. The V and J ends lost 0 bases and 10 bases respectively, with 10 bases between them. The sequencing sample was made of central memory CD4+ T cells from blood. The receptor's source is a man younger than 40 with type 1 diabetes. The chain links TRBV15 to TRBJ2-1; TRBD1 or TRBD2 may be the D gene (5 bases each). CDR3 DNA sequence: TGTGCCACCAGCAGAGATGTGGGGGAAGAGCAGTTCTTC. Translated, it gives CATSRDVGEEQFF.